This T cell receptor beta chain is from a study of T cells in tuberculosis. Overall study: Sequenced TCRs come from CD1B-GMM tetramer-binding T cells.

The CDR3 spans 16 residues. This clone has only one observation. TCR-alpha and TCR-beta chains were sequenced unpaired. The protocol was immunoSEQ multiplex PCR, while the TCRdb copy is restricted to in-frame clones and leaves out a portion. This table holds 80,000 to 90,000 clones, approximately 90% found once. Thawed, overnight-rested PBMC were stained with GMM-loaded CD1B tetramer, viability dye and anti-CD3, then sorted. The lipid loaded on the CD1B tetramers was C32 glucose monomycolate from Rhodococcus equi. CD14-expressing monocytes were removed from PBMC before cryopreservation and sorting. From each donor, some 100,000 tetramer-negative cells were sorted.

The clonotype comes from an adult woman with latent tuberculosis. Specimen: CD1b-GMM tetramer-negative cells sorted from PBMCs. The V call is TRBV12-1, the J call TRBJ2-7; the table's TRBD2 call for D was not verified on the DNA. TRBV12-1 is listed as a pseudogene. CDR3 bases: TGTGCCAGCATATCTTGGGCCCCTAGCGCACCCTACGAGCAGTACGTC. It encodes CASISWAPSAPYEQYV.